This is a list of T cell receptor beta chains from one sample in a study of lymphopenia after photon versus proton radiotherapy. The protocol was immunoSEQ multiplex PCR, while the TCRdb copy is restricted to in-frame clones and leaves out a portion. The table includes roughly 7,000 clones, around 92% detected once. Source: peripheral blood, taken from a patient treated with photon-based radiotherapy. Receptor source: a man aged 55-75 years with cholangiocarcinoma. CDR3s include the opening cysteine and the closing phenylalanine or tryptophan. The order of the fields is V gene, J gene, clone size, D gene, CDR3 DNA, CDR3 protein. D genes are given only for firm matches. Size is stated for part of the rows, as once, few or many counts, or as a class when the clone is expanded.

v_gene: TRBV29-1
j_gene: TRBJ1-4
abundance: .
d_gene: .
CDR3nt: TGCAGCGTGGCCGAGGGGACAACTAATGAAAAACTGTTTTTT
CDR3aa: CSVAEGTTNEKLFF

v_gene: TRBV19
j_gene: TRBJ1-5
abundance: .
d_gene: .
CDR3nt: TGTGCCAGTTCTTGGGGTGATAGCAATCAGCCCCAGCATTTT
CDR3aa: CASSWGDSNQPQHF

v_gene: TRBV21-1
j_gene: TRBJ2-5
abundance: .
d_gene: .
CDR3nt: TGTGCCAGCAGCAAACTAGCCAGGCCGGGCCAAGAGACCCAGTACTTC
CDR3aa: CASSKLARPGQETQYF

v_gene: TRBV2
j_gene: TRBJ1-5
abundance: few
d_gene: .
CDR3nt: TGTGCCAGCGGCCAGGAGGCTCAGCCCCAGCATTTT
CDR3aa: CASGQEAQPQHF

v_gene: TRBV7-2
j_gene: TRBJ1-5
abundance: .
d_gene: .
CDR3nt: TGTGCCAGCAGCTTAGGAAGTGGAGGGGAACAGCCCCAGCATTTT
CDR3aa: CASSLGSGGEQPQHF

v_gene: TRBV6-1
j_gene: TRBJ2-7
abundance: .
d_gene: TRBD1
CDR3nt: TGTGCCAGCAGTGATACACCGGGACAGGCCTACGAGCAGTACTTC
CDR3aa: CASSDTPGQAYEQYF

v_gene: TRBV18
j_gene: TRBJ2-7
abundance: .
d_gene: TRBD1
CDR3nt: TGTGCCAGCTCACCGGGACAGCATTCCTACGAGCAGTACTTC
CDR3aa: CASSPGQHSYEQYF

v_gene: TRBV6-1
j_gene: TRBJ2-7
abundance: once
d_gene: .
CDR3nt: TGTGCCAGCAGTGATATGGACTGGGACGAGCAGTACTTC
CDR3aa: CASSDMDWDEQYF

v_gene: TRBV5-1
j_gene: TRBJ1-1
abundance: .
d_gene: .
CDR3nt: TGCGCCAGCAGCAGCGGATCGACTGCAGGCACTGAAGCTTTCTTT
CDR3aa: CASSSGSTAGTEAFF

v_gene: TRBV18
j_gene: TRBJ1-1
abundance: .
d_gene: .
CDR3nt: TGTGCCAGCTCACCAGCAATGGACAGCATGAACACTGAAGCTTTCTTT
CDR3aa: CASSPAMDSMNTEAFF

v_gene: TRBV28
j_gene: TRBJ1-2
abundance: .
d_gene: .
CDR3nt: TGTGCCAGCAGTTCCCTCCTTACGGCCTATGGCTACACCTTC
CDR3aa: CASSSLLTAYGYTF

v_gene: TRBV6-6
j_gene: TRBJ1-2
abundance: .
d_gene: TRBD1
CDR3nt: TGTGCCAGCAGTACCGGGACAGGGGTTTATGGCTACACCTTC
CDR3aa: CASSTGTGVYGYTF

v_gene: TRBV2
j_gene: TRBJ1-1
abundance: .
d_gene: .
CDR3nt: TGTGCCAGCAGCCGGGGCCTGGAGGTTATTGAAGCTTTCTTT
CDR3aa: CASSRGLEVIEAFF

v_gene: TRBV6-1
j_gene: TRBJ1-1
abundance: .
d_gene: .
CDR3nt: TGTGCCAGCAGTCCAGGCAGGCGCGACACTGAAGCTTTCTTT
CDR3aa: CASSPGRRDTEAFF

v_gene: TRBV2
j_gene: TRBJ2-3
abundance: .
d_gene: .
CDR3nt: TGTGCCAGCAGTGAATACCCAGATACGCAGTATTTT
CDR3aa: CASSEYPDTQYF

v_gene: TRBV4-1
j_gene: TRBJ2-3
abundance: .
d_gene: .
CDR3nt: TGCGCCAGCAGCCAAGGTCTAGGCCTGGGACTGGGTACGCAGTATTTT
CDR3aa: CASSQGLGLGLGTQYF

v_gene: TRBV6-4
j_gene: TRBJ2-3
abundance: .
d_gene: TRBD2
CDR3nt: TGTGCCAGCAGTAGCGGGAGAGGCGCAGATACGCAGTATTTT
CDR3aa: CASSSGRGADTQYF

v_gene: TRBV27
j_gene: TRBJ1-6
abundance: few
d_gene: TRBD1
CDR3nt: TGTGCCAGCAGTTCCACCGGGACAGGGTATTCACCCCTCCACTTT
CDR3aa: CASSSTGTGYSPLHF

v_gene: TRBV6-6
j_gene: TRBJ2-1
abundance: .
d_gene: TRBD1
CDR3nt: TGTGCCAGCAGCGAGACAGGGCCTTCCTACAATGAGCAGTTCTTC
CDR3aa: CASSETGPSYNEQFF

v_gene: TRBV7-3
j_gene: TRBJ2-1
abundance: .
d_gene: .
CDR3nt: TGTGCCAGCAGCTCGTCTAACAATGAGCAGTTCTTC
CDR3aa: CASSSSNNEQFF

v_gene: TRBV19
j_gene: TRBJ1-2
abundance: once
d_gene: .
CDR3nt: TGTGCCAGTAATCAGGTCGAGAGGGGCTATGGCTACACCTTC
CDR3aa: CASNQVERGYGYTF

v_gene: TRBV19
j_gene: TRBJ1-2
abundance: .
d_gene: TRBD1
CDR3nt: TGTGCCAGTAGTATCCGGACAGGGGGCGGCGAAGGCTACACCTTC
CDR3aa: CASSIRTGGGEGYTF

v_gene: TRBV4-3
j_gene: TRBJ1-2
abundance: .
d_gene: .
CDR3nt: TGCGCCAGCAGCCAGAATCGCGGGGTGGATGGCTACACCTTC
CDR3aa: CASSQNRGVDGYTF

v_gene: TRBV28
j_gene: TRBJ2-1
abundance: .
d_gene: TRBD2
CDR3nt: TGTGCCAGCAGCCGGCTAGCGGGGGGGTTGTATGAGCAGTTCTTC
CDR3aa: CASSRLAGGLYEQFF

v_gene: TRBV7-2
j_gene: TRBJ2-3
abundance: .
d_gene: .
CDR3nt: TGTGCCAGCAGCTTCTCGCGTGGGAAAGATACGCAGTATTTT
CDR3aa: CASSFSRGKDTQYF